Listed here is a single T cell receptor beta chain. The specificity of this receptor is unknown. It has no much larger one-base neighbor in the sample; base qualities were not kept. The data belong to a study of blood T cell repertoires in COVID-19 (dated by TCRdb to 2020 to 2022). General notes on the study: Samples from collaborators originated in the United States, Italy and Spain and spanned both the acute and convalescent phases of COVID-19. The samples were drawn from two sources: the first 160 participants of the ongoing ImmuneRACE study, and 1,000 to 1,500 subjects contributed by 6 global collaborators. The prospective study material was composed of cDNA or gDNA derived from T cells, B-cell-depleted T cells, or PBMCs. The dataset comprised deeply sampled blood TCRbeta repertoires from subjects exposed to, actively infected with, or recovered from COVID-19. Sample metadata almost always included a de-identified subject ID, COVID-19 status, age in years and sex. Where available, HLA class I and class II types were taken from metadata supplied by the sample provider and were not determined by assay-based typing. The repertoires were made available in a free public database intended to serve as a resource for research on the immune response to SARS-CoV-2.

Enrolling through a virtual design, the prospective study's participants ranged in age from about 18 to 89 years and lived across about two dozen United States geographic areas. To assign participants to cohorts, the prospective study relied on clinical history that participants themselves reported in a screening survey and a study questionnaire. Exposed participants were defined as having been in contact with someone with a PCR-confirmed or clinician-diagnosed COVID-19 case within 2 weeks of study entry. Mobile phlebotomists in the prospective study collected whole blood, serum and a nasopharyngeal or oropharyngeal swab from every participant. Over a roughly 2-month period, participants in the prospective study had the option of providing additional blood draws and questionnaires. Prospective study blood samples were shipped either frozen or at room temperature before DNA extraction. The CDR3 holds 14 amino acids from the cysteine to the phenylalanine. This entry keeps only the CDR3 DNA: 42 bases, framed from base 1. From the germline V gene, CDR1 is MNHEY and CDR2 is SVGEGT. Cut back by 2 bases and 9 bases, the V and J ends lie 14 bases apart.

Summary of the overall study and its limitations: The quantity of clinical and demographic metadata differed by source and by participant and was supplied without curation.

The immunoSEQ Assay, a bias-controlled multiplex PCR, was used to amplify TCRbeta CDR3 regions from genomic DNA. On the authors' methods: The number of nucleated cells in each sample was estimated by amplification of reference gene primers within the assay. Sequence reads were collapsed and filtered to measure the absolute abundance of every unique TCRbeta CDR3 rearrangement. Productive Simpson clonality was computed per sample as the square root of Simpson's diversity index over productive rearrangements. The table was pulled from immuneACCESS by TCRdb, which kept in-frame rearrangements only. Such tables lose some clones; where checked, under half of the loss comes from unresolved V genes, and the rest has no known cause. The DNA was the basis for D and trimming; V, J and clone size are from that table. The sample table records roughly 280,000 clones; around 93% of these occur just once. Together, the top ten hold about 3% of the sample.

Sequencing was done on a sample of PBMCs or T cells enriched from blood (not recorded which). The chain employs TRBV6-2 or TRBV6-3 and TRBJ1-5, with a tentative D gene TRBD1 over 5 matching bases. This TCR came from a middle-aged man who had been exposed to COVID-19. The DNA reads TGTGCCAGCAGTTACGGGGGGTATAAGCGGCCCCAGCATTTT. Translated, this gives CASSYGGYKRPQHF.